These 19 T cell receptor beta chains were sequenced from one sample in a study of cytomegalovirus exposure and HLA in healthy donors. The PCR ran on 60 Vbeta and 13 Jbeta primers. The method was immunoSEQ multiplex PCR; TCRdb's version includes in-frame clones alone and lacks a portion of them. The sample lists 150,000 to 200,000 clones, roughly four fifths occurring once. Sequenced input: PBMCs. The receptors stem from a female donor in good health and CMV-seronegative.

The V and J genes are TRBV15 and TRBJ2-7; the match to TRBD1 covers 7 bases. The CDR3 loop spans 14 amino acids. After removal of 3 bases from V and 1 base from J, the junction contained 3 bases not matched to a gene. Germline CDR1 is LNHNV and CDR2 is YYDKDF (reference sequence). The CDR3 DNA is TGTGCCACCAGCAGGACAGGGCCATCCTACGAGCAGTACTTC. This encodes CATSRTGPSYEQYF.

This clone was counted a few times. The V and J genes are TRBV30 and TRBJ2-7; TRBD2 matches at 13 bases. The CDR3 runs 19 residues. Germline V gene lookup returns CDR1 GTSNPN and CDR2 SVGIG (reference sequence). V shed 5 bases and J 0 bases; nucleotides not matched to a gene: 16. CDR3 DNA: TGTGCCTGGGACGGGACCATCGGACTAGCGGGGGACGGCTCCTACGAGCAGTACTTC. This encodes CAWDGTIGLAGDGSYEQYF.

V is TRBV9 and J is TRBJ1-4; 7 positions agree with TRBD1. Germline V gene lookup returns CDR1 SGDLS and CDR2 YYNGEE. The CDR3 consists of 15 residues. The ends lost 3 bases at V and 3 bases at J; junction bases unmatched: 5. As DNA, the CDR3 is TGTGCCAGCAGCGCCAGGGGGGCCGCTAATGAAAAACTGTTTTTT. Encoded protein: CASSARGAANEKLFF.

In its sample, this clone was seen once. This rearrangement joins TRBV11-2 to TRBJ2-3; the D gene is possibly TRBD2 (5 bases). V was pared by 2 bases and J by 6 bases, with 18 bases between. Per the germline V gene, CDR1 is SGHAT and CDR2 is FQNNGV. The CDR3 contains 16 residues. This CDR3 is CASSLPRVPSMDTQYF. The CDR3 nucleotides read TGTGCCAGCAGCTTACCGCGGGTACCATCGATGGATACGCAGTATTTT.

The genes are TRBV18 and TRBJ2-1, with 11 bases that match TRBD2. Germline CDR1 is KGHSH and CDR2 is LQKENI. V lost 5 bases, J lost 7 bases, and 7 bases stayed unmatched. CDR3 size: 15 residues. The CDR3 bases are TGTGCCAGCTCAGGGACTAGCGGCGCCCATAATGAGCAGTTCTTC. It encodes CASSGTSGAHNEQFF.

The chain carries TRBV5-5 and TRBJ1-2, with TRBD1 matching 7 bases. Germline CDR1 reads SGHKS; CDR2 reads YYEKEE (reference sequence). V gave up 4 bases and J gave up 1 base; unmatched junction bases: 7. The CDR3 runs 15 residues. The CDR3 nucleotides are TGTGCCAGCAGCCTGGGACAGTCAGTTAACTATGGCTACACCTTC. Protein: CASSLGQSVNYGYTF.

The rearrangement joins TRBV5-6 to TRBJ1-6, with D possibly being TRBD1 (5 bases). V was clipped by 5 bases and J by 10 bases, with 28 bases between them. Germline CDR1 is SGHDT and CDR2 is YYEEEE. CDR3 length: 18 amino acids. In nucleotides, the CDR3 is TGTGCCAGCAGGGTACCCCGGAAAGCGGGGGGTTTTCACTCACCCCTCCACTTT. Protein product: CASRVPRKAGGFHSPLHF.

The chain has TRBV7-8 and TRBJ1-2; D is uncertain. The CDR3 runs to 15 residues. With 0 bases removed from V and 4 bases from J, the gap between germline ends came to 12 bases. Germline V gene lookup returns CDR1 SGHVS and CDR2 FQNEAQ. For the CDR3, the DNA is TGTGCCAGCAGCTTAGCGCAAGAAACGGGCTATGGCTACACCTTC. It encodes CASSLAQETGYGYTF.

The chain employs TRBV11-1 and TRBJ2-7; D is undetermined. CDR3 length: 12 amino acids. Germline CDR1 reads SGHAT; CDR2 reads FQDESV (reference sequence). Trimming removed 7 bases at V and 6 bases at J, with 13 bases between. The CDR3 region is CASTDIKGEQYF. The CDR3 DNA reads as TGTGCCAGCACTGACATTAAAGGCGAGCAGTACTTC.

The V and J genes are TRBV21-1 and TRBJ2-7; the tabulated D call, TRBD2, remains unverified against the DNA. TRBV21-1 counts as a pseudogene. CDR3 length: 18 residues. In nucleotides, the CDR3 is TGTGCCAGCAGCAAGTGCTCACCGAGCGGGAGCCAAGACTACGAGCAGTACTTC. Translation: CASSKCSPSGSQDYEQYF.

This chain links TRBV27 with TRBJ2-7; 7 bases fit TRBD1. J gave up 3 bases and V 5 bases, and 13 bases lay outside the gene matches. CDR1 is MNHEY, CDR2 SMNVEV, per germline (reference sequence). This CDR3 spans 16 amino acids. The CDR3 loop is CASSSDRVGSGYEQYF. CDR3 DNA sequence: TGTGCCAGCAGTAGCGACAGGGTTGGCAGTGGCTACGAGCAGTACTTC.

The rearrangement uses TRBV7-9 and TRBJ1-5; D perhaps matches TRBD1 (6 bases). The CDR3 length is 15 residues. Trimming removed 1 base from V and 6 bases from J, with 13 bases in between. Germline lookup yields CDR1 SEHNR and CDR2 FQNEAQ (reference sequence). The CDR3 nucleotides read TGTGCCAGCAGCTTAGGACAGGCCGGGCGTCAGCCCCAGCATTTT. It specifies CASSLGQAGRQPQHF.

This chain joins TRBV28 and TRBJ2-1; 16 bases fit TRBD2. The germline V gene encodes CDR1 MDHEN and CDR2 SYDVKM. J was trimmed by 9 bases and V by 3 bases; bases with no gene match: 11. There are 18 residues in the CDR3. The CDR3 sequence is CASSFGGLAGGPWGEQFF. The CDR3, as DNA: TGTGCCAGCAGTTTTGGGGGACTAGCGGGAGGGCCATGGGGTGAGCAGTTCTTC.

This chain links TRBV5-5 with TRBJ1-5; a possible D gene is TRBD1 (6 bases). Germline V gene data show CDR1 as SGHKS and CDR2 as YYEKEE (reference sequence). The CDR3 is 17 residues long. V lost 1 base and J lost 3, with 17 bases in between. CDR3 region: CASSLSGGAGYNQPQHF. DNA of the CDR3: TGTGCCAGCAGCTTGAGTGGGGGGGCCGGGTACAATCAGCCCCAGCATTTT.

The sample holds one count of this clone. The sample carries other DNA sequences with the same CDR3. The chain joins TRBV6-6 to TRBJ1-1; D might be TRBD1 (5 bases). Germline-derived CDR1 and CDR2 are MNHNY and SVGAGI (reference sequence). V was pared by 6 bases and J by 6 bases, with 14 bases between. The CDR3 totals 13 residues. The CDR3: CASSQSGGAEAFF. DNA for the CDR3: TGTGCCAGCAGCCAATCGGGGGGGGCTGAAGCTTTCTTT.

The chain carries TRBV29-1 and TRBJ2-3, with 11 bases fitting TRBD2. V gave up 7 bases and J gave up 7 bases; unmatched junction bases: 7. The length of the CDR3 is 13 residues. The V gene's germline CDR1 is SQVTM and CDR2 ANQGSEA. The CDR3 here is CSADSGGAYTQYF. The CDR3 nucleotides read TGCAGCGCAGATAGCGGGGGGGCATATACGCAGTATTTT.

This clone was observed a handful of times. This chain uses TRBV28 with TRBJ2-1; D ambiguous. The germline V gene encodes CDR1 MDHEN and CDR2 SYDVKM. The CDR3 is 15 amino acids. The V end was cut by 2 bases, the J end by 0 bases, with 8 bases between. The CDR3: CASSLGDLSYNEQFF. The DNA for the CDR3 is TGTGCCAGCAGTTTAGGAGATCTCTCCTACAATGAGCAGTTCTTC.

CDR3 residues: CTSSLQNEITLETQYF. CDR3 nucleotide sequence: TGCACCAGCAGTCTTCAGAATGAAATTACGCTGGAGACCCAGTACTTC. The V call is TRBV1, the J call TRBJ2-5; the D call in the table, TRBD1, was not verified against the DNA. TRBV1 is a listed pseudogene. The CDR3 has 16 amino acids.

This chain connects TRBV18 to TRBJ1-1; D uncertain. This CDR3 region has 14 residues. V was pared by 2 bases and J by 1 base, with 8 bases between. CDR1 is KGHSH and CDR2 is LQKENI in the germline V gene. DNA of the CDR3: TGTGCCAGCTCACCAAAAGAGTCGAACACTGAAGCTTTCTTT. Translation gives CASSPKESNTEAFF.